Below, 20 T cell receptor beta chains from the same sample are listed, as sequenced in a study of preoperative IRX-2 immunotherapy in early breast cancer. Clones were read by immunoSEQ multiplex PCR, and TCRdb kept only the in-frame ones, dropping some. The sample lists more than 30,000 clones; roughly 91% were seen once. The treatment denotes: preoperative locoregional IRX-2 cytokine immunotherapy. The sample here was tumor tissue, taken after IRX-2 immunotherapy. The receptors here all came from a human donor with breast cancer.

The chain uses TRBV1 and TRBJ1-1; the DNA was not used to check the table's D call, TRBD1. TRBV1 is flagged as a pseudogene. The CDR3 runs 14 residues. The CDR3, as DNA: TGCGCCAGCAGCCAAGGGACAGGGGACACTGAAGCTTTCTTT. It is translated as CASSQGTGDTEAFF.

The CDR3 DNA is TGTGCCAGCAGCCTAGGAACCGGGACAGGGGACACTGAAGCTTTCTTT. Encoded protein: CASSLGTGTGDTEAFF. The chain recombines TRBV11-3 with TRBJ1-1, with 10 nucleotides matching TRBD1. CDR1 is SGHNT and CDR2 is YENEEA in the germline V gene. The CDR3 runs to 16 residues. Trimming cost V 5 bases and J 3 bases; bases outside gene matches: 9.

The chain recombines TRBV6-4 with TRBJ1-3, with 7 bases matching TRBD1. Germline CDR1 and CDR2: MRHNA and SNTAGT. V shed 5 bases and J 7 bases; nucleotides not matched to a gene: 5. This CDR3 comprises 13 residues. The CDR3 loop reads CASSYQQGNTIYF. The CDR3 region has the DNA TGTGCCAGCAGTTACCAACAGGGGAACACCATATATTTT.

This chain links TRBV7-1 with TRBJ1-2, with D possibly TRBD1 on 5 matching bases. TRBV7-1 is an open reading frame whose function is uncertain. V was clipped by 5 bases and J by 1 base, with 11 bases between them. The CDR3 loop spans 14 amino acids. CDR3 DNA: TGTGCCAGCAGCGAAAAGACAGATAACTATGGCTACACCTTC. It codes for CASSEKTDNYGYTF.

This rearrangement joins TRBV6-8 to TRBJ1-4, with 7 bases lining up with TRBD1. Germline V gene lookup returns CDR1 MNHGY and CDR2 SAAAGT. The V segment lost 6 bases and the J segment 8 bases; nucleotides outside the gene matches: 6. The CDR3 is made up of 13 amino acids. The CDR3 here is CASRFRDREKLFF. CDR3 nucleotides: TGTGCCAGCAGATTTCGGGACAGAGAAAAACTGTTTTTT.

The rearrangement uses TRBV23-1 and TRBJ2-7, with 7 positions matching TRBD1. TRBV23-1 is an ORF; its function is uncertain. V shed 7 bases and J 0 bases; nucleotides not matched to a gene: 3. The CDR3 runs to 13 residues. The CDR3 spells CASTGTVSYEQYF. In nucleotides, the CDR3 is TGCGCCAGCACCGGGACAGTCTCCTACGAGCAGTACTTC.

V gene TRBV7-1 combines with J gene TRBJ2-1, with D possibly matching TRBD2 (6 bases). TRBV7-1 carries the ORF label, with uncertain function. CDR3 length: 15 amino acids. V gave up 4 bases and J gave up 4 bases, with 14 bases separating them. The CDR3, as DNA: TGTGCCAGCAGCTTAAGTGGCGGGGAATACAATGAGCAGTTCTTC. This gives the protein CASSLSGGEYNEQFF.

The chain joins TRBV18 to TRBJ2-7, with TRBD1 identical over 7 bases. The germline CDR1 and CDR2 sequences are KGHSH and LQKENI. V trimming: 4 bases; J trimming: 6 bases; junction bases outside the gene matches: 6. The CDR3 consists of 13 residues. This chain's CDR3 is CASSQGAAREQYF. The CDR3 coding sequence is TGTGCCAGCTCACAGGGGGCGGCTCGCGAGCAGTACTTC.

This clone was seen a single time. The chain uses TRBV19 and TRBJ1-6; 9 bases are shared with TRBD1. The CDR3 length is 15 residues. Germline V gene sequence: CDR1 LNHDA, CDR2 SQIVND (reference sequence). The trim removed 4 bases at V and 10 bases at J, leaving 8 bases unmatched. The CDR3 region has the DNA TGTGCCAGTAGTAGTCTGGGACAGGGATACTCACCCCTCCACTTT. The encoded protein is CASSSLGQGYSPLHF.

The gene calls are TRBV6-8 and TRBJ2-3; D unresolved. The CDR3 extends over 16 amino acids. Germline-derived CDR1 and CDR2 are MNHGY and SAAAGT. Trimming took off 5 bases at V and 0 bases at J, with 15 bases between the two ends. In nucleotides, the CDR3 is TGTGCCAGCAGTGACCAGACGTTTTTAAGCACAGATACGCAGTATTTT. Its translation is CASSDQTFLSTDTQYF.

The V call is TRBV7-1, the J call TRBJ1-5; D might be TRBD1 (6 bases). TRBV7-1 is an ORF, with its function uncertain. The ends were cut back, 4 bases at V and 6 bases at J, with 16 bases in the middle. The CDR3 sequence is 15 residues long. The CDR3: CASSFPTGSGQPQHF. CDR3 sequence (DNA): TGTGCCAGCAGCTTCCCGACAGGTTCGGGTCAGCCCCAGCATTTT.

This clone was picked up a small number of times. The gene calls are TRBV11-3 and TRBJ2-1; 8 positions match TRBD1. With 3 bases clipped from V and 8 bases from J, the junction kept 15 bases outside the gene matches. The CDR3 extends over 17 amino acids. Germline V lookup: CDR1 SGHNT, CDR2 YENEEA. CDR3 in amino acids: CASSFGKPGQDRHEQFF. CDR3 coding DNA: TGTGCCAGCAGCTTCGGGAAACCGGGACAGGACCGTCATGAGCAGTTCTTC.

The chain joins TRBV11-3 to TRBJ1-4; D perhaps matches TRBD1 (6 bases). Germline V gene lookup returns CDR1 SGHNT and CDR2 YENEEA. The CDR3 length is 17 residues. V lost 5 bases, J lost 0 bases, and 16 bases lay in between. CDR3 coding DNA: TGTGCCAGCAGCACGAGGGGGTCCCCCTCAACTAATGAAAAACTGTTTTTT. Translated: CASSTRGSPSTNEKLFF.

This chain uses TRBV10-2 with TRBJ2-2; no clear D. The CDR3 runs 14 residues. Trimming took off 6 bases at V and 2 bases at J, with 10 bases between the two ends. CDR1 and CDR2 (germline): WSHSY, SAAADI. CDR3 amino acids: CASRDPPNTGELFF. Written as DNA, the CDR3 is TGCGCCAGCAGGGACCCTCCAAACACCGGGGAGCTGTTTTTT.

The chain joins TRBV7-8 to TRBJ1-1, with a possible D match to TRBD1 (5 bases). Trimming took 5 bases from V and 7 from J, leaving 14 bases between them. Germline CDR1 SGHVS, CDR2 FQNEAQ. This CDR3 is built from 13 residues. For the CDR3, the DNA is TGTGCCAGCAGCCCCGGGGACGGACATGAAGCTTTCTTT. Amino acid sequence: CASSPGDGHEAFF.

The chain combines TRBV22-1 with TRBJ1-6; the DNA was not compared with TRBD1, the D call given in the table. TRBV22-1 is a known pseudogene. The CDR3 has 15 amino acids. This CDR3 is CASSGDRGTNSPLHF. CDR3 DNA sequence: TGTGCCAGCAGTGGAGACAGGGGCACGAATTCACCCCTCCACTTT.

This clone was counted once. The chain's CDR3 is CASNFHREKLFF. CDR3 sequence (DNA): TGTGCCAGCAATTTTCACAGAGAAAAACTGTTTTTT. The chain joins TRBV6-8 to TRBJ1-4; D gene unclear. The germline V gene has CDR1 MNHGY and CDR2 SAAAGT. Trimming left V 7 bases short and J 8 bases short, with 11 bases between. This CDR3 has 12 amino acids.

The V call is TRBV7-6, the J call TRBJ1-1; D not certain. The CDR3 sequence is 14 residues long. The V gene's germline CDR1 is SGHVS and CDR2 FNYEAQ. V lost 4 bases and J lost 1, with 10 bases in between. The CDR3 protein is CASSSVNRNTEAFF. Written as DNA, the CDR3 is TGTGCCAGCAGCTCAGTAAACAGGAACACTGAAGCTTTCTTT.

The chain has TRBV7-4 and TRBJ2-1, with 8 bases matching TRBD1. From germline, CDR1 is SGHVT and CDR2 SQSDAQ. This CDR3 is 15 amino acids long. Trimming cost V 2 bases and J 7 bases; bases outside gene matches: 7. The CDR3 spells CASSLWPRGLNEQFF. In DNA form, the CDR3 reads TGTGCCAGCAGCTTATGGCCCAGGGGGCTGAATGAGCAGTTCTTC. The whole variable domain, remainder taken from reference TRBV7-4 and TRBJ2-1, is GAGVSQSPRYKVAKRGRDVALRCDSISGHVTLYWYRQTLGQGSEVLTYSQSDAQRDKSGRPSGRFSAERPERSVSTLKIQRTEQGDSAVYLCASSLWPRGLNEQFFGPGTRLTVL.

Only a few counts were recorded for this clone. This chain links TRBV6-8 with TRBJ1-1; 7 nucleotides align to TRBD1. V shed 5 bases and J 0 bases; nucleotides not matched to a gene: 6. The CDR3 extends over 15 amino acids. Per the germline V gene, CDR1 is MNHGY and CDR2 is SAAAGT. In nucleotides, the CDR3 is TGTGCCAGCAGTCCCCGACAGGGCATGAACACTGAAGCTTTCTTT. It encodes CASSPRQGMNTEAFF.